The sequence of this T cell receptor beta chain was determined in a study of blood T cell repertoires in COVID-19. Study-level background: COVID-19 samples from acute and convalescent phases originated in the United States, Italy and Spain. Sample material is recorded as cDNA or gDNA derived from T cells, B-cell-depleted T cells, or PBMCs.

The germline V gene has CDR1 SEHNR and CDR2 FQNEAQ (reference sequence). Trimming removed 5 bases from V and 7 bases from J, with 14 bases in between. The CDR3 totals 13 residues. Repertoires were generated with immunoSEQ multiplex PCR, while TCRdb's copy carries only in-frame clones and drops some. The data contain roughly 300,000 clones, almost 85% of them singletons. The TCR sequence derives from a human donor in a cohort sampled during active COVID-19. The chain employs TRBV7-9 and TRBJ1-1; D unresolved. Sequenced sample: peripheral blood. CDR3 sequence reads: CASSIGGFSEAFF. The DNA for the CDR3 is TGTGCCAGCAGCATCGGAGGTTTTAGTGAAGCTTTCTTT.